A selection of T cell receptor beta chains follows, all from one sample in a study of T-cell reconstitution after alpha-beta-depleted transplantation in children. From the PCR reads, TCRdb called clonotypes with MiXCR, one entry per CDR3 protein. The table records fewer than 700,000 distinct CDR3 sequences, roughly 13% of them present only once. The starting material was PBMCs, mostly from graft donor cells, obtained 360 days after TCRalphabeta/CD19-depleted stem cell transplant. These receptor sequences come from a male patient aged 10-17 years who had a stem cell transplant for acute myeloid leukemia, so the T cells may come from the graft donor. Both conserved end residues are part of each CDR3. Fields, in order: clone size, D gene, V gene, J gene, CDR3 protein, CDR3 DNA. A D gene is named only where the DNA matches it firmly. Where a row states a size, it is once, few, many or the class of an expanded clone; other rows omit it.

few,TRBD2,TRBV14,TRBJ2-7,CASSWTRSSEQYF,TGTGCCAGCAGCTGGACTAGATCCAGCGAGCAGTACTTC
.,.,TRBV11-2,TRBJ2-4,CASSLALSIQYF,TGTGCCAGCAGCTTAGCCCTCAGCATTCAGTACTTC
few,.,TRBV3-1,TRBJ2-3,CASSQEGGTSTDTQYF,TGTGCCAGCAGCCAAGAGGGCGGGACTAGCACAGATACGCAGTATTTT
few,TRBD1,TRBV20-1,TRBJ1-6,CSARDGDRLNSPLHF,TGCAGTGCTAGAGATGGGGACAGACTCAATTCACCCCTCCACTTT
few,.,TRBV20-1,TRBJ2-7,CSAGRGRSYEQYF,TGCAGTGCAGGGCGGGGTCGCTCCTACGAGCAGTACTTC
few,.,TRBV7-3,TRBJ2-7,CASSQIIRGPEIHSYEQYF,TGTGCCAGCAGCCAGATTATTCGGGGACCAGAGATCCATTCCTACGAGCAGTACTTC
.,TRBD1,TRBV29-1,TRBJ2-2,CSFRQGTTGTGELFF,TGCAGCTTCCGACAGGGGACGACGGGCACCGGGGAGCTGTTTTTT
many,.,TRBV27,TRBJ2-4,CASSSEQLAKNIQYF,TGTGCCAGCAGTTCGGAGCAGTTAGCCAAAAACATTCAGTACTTC
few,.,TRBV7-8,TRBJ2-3,CASSLVPLTTDTQYF,TGTGCCAGCAGCTTAGTACCCCTGACAACAGATACGCAGTATTTT
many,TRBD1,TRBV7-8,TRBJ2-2,CASSFGTANTGELFF,TGTGCCAGCAGCTTTGGGACAGCGAACACCGGGGAGCTGTTTTTT
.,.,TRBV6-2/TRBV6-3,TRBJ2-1,CASSYGGVGNEQFF,TGTGCCAGCAGTTACGGGGGAGTGGGCAATGAGCAGTTCTTC
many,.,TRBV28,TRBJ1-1,CASSLSNFRVGETEAFF,TGTGCCAGCAGTTTATCCAATTTCAGGGTAGGGGAGACTGAAGCTTTCTTT
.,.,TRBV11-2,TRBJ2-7,CASSLGLRSYEQYF,TGTGCCAGCAGCCTCGGACTACGATCCTACGAGCAGTACTTC
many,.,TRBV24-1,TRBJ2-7,CATSDPVTYEQYF,TGTGCCACCAGTGATCCAGTTACCTACGAGCAGTACTTC
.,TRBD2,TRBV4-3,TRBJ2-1,CASSQGPGLAGNEQFF,TGCGCCAGCAGCCAAGGCCCGGGACTAGCGGGGAATGAGCAGTTCTTC
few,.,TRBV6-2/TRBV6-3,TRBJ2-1,CASRSLYQKNEQFF,TGTGCCAGCAGAAGTTTGTACCAGAAAAATGAGCAGTTCTTC
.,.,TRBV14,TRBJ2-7,CASSQFLWAEQYF,TGTGCCAGCAGCCAATTCCTCTGGGCCGAGCAGTACTTC